A single sample is the source of the 7 T cell receptor beta chains below, sequenced in a study of T-cell memory formation after mild COVID-19. TCRdb called the 5' RACE reads again in MiXCR, with one record for every CDR3 protein. The sample lists 150,000 to 200,000 distinct CDR3 sequences; about 14% were seen once. The sequenced material came from PBMCs or a T cell subset sorted from them (not recorded which). These receptors came from an adult woman who had mild COVID-19 (a few samples of this study predate the infection). Cell type and time point are not known.

In this sample, this clonotype turned up a few times. The chain links TRBV5-6 to TRBJ2-1; D possibly corresponds to TRBD1 (5 bases). Looked up from germline, CDR1 is SGHDT and CDR2 is YYEEEE. CDR3 length: 16 amino acids. The V gene lost 1 base and the J gene lost 1 base, with 12 bases spanning the gap. Here the CDR3 reads CASSLFRAGSYNEQFF. CDR3 DNA: TGTGCCAGCAGCTTGTTCAGGGCCGGGTCCTACAATGAGCAGTTCTTC.

V is TRBV6-5 and J is TRBJ2-5; TRBD2 might be the D (5 bases). The ends were cut back, 0 bases at V and 3 bases at J, with 8 bases in the middle. Germline CDR1 and CDR2: MNHEY and SVGAGI. This CDR3 spans 14 amino acids. CDR3 protein: CASSYSNGEETQYF. CDR3 bases: TGTGCCAGCAGTTACTCGAACGGGGAAGAGACCCAGTACTTC.

This clonotype came up a few times. The genes are TRBV20-1 and TRBJ1-5; TRBD1 is a possible D gene (5 bases). The CDR3 is 13 residues long. V shed 1 base and J shed 5 bases, with 9 bases lying between them. Germline CDR1 DFQATT, CDR2 SNEGSKA (reference sequence). In DNA form, the CDR3 reads TGCAGTGCTAGAGTTACAGGCCATCAGCCCCAGCATTTT. Translation: CSARVTGHQPQHF.

This clonotype showed up many times. V is TRBV12-3 or TRBV12-4 and J is TRBJ2-1, with 10 bases that match TRBD2. Germline trimming cut 6 bases from V and 2 bases from J; bases unmatched to any gene: 4. CDR3 length: 15 amino acids. The CDR3 DNA reads as TGTGCCAGCAGCCTTAGCGGGGGGACCTACAATGAGCAGTTCTTC. As protein: CASSLSGGTYNEQFF.

This clonotype was seen a few times. The CDR3 spells CASSVSWAGNEQYF. The CDR3 coding sequence is TGTGCCAGCAGCGTAAGTTGGGCGGGTAACGAGCAGTACTTC. V is TRBV9 and J is TRBJ2-7, with D perhaps TRBD2 (5 bases). This CDR3 contains 14 residues. CDR1 is SGDLS and CDR2 is YYNGEE in the germline V gene. Trimming removed 1 base at V and 5 bases at J, with 13 bases between.

This chain links TRBV6-2 or TRBV6-3 with TRBJ2-7, with D possibly being TRBD2 (6 bases). Germline assignment: CDR1 MNHEY and CDR2 SVGEGT. This CDR3 spans 13 amino acids. V shed 5 bases and J shed 3 bases, with 11 bases lying between them. Written as DNA, the CDR3 is TGTGCCAGCAGTGACACTAGCCTCTACGAGCAGTACTTC. Translation: CASSDTSLYEQYF.

This clonotype was counted between two and nine times. The gene calls are TRBV27 and TRBJ2-1, with TRBD2 matching over 12 bases. Germline V gene data show CDR1 as MNHEY and CDR2 as SMNVEV (reference sequence). This CDR3 has 19 residues. V was pared by 2 bases and J by 1 base, with 9 bases of the junction left unmatched. CDR3 bases: TGTGCCAGCAGTTTAGTGCCGACTAGCGGGAGTGCGTCCTACAATGAGCAGTTCTTC. This gives the protein CASSLVPTSGSASYNEQFF.